This TCR beta chain is drawn from a study of blood T cell repertoires in COVID-19. Study-level information: Acute and convalescent COVID-19 specimens originated in the United States, Italy and Spain. Sources were T cells, B-cell-depleted T cells, or PBMCs; the material itself was cDNA or gDNA.

CDR3 size: 13 residues. The V segment lost 3 bases and the J segment 11 bases; nucleotides outside the gene matches: 3. CDR1 and CDR2 from the germline V gene are LNHDA and SQIVND (reference sequence). The data were produced by immunoSEQ multiplex PCR, yet TCRdb's version contains in-frame clones alone and is incomplete. Seen here are about 250,000 clones, about 83% observed once, and the top ten hold 5% to 6%. The specimen was peripheral blood. The sequence was obtained from a man at least 80 years old with acute or convalescent COVID-19. The chain is built from TRBV19 and TRBJ2-4, with 11 nucleotides matching TRBD2. The CDR3 DNA is TGTGCCAGTAGTATTCGACTAGCGGGGCTTCAGTACTTC. Translated: CASSIRLAGLQYF.